Presented here are 5 T cell receptor beta chains from one specimen sequenced in a study of T cell repertoires in cytomegalovirus infection (dated by TCRdb to about 2019). The treatment or condition label here, explained by the study, means: in vitro stimulation with specific CMV peptide epitopes to enrich CMV-specific T cells. No antigens are known for them. Sequenced on an Illumina HiSeq 1500. TCRdb passed the public sequencing reads through fastp at Q25 and MiXCR, retaining productive beta sequences. Rows are combined by CDR3 protein, so each entry shows the most common genes and DNA. Recorded for this sample are some 120,000 distinct CDR3 sequences; about 32% of them occurred a single time. The ten largest clones add up to roughly 53% of the sample. Sequences were derived from CD8+ T cells from cultured PBMCs, sampled from culture after CMV antigen stimulation. These receptors originate from a human donor in good health (CMV status not recorded). Some clones in this sample may be carry-over from other donors' samples.

The gene calls are TRBV7-6 and TRBJ2-5; either TRBD1 or TRBD2 may supply D (5 bases each). The CDR3 has 13 amino acids. Germline V gene lookup returns CDR1 SGHVS and CDR2 FNYEAQ. V dropped 8 bases and J dropped 1 base, with 11 bases sitting between them. CDR3 in amino acids: CASWRTLQETQYF. Here the CDR3 DNA reads TGTGCCAGCTGGAGGACACTCCAAGAGACCCAGTACTTC. Based on the CDR3 plus reference TRBV7-6 and TRBJ2-5, the full variable domain is GAGVSQSPRYKVTKRGQDVALRCDPISGHVSLYWYRQALGQGPEFLTYFNYEAQQDKSGLPNDRFSAERPEGSISTLTIQRTEQRDSAMYRCASWRTLQETQYFGPGTRLLVL.

This clonotype was counted ten times or more. The rearrangement uses TRBV7-2 and TRBJ1-3; a weak D match, TRBD1 (5 bases). This CDR3 spans 14 amino acids. Germline V gene lookup returns CDR1 SGHTA and CDR2 FQGNSA. V dropped 5 bases and J dropped 0 bases, with 8 bases sitting between them. The CDR3 reads CASSATGSGNTIYF. The CDR3 DNA is TGTGCCAGCAGCGCAACAGGCTCTGGAAACACCATATATTTT.

In this sample, this clonotype turned up a few times. The chain combines TRBV5-4 with TRBJ2-7; 8 bases align to TRBD1. This CDR3 has 14 residues. The germline V gene encodes CDR1 SGHNT and CDR2 YYREEE (reference sequence). The V gene end was trimmed by 4 bases and the J gene end by 3 bases; junction bases not matched to a gene: 6. The CDR3 here is CASSPGQGDYEQYF. CDR3 DNA sequence: TGTGCCAGCAGCCCCGGACAGGGTGACTACGAGCAGTACTTC.

This clonotype occurred a few times. V gene TRBV2 combines with J gene TRBJ1-2, with 12 bases identical to TRBD1. This CDR3 has 13 residues. Germline V lookup: CDR1 SNHLY, CDR2 FYNNEI. The ends lost 7 bases at V and 7 bases at J; junction bases unmatched: 4. In DNA form, the CDR3 reads TGTGCCAGCATTGGGACAGGGGGCAGTGGCTACACCTTC. Its protein product is CASIGTGGSGYTF. The full variable domain, with the rest looked up from reference TRBV2 and TRBJ1-2, is EPEVTQTPSHQVTQMGQEVILRCVPISNHLYFYWYRQILGQKVEFLVSFYNNEISEKSEIFDDQFSVERPDGSNFTLKIRSTKLEDSAMYFCASIGTGGSGYTFGSGTRLTVV.

This clonotype was detected ten times or more. This chain links TRBV19 with TRBJ2-1, with 7 bases that match TRBD2. The CDR3 totals 11 residues. The junction had 2 bases not matched to a gene; V was cut back by 8 bases and J by 7 bases. CDR1 LNHDA and CDR2 SQIVND come from the germline V gene (reference sequence). CDR3 sequence: CASGGGNEQFF. The CDR3 DNA sequence: TGTGCCAGTGGGGGGGGAAATGAGCAGTTCTTC. Filled out from reference TRBV19 and TRBJ2-1, the complete variable domain reads DGGITQSPKYLFRKEGQNVTLSCEQNLNHDAMYWYRQDPGQGLRLIYYSQIVNDFQKGDIAEGYSVSREKKESFPLTVTSAQKNPTAFYLCASGGGNEQFFGPGTRLTVL.